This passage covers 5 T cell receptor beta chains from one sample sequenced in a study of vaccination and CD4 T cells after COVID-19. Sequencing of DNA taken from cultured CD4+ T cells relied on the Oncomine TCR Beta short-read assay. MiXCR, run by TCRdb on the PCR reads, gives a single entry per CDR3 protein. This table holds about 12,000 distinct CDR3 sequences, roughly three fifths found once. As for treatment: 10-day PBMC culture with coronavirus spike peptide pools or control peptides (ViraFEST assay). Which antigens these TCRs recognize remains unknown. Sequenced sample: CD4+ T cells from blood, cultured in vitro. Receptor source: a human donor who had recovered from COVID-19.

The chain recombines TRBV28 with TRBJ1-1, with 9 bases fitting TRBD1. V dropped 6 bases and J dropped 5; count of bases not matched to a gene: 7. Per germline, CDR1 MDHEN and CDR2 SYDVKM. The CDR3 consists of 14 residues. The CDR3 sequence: CASSPNRGRTEAFF. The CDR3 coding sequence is TGTGCCAGCAGCCCAAACAGGGGGCGAACTGAAGCTTTCTTT.

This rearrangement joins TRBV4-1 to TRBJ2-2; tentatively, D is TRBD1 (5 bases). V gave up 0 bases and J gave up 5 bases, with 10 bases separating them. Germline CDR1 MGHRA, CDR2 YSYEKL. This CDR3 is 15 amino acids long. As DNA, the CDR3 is TGCGCCAGCAGCCAAGAAGTGGGGCAGACCGGGGAGCTGTTTTTT. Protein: CASSQEVGQTGELFF.

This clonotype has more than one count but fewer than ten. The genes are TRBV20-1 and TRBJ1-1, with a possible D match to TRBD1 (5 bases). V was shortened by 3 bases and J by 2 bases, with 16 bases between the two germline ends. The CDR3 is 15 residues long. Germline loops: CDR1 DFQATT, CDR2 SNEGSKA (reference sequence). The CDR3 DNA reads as TGCAGTGCTAGGACAGCAAGGGTGGCAAACACTGAAGCTTTCTTT. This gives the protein CSARTARVANTEAFF.

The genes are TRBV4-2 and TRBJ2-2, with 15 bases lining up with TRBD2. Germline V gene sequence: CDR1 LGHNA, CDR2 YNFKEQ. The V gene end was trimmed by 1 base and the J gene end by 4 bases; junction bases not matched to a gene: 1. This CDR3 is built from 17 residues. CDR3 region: CASSQGTSGRATGELFF. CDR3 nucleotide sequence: TGTGCCAGCAGCCAAGGGACTAGCGGGAGGGCCACCGGGGAGCTGTTTTTT.

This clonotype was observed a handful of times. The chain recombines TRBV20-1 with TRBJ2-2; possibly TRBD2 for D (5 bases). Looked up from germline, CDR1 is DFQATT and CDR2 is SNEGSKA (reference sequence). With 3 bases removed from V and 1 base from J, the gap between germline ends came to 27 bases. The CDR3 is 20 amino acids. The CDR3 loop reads CSARGVTGRSSSVNTGELFF. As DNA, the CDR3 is TGCAGTGCTAGGGGTGTTACGGGAAGGTCCAGTTCAGTGAACACCGGGGAGCTGTTTTTT.